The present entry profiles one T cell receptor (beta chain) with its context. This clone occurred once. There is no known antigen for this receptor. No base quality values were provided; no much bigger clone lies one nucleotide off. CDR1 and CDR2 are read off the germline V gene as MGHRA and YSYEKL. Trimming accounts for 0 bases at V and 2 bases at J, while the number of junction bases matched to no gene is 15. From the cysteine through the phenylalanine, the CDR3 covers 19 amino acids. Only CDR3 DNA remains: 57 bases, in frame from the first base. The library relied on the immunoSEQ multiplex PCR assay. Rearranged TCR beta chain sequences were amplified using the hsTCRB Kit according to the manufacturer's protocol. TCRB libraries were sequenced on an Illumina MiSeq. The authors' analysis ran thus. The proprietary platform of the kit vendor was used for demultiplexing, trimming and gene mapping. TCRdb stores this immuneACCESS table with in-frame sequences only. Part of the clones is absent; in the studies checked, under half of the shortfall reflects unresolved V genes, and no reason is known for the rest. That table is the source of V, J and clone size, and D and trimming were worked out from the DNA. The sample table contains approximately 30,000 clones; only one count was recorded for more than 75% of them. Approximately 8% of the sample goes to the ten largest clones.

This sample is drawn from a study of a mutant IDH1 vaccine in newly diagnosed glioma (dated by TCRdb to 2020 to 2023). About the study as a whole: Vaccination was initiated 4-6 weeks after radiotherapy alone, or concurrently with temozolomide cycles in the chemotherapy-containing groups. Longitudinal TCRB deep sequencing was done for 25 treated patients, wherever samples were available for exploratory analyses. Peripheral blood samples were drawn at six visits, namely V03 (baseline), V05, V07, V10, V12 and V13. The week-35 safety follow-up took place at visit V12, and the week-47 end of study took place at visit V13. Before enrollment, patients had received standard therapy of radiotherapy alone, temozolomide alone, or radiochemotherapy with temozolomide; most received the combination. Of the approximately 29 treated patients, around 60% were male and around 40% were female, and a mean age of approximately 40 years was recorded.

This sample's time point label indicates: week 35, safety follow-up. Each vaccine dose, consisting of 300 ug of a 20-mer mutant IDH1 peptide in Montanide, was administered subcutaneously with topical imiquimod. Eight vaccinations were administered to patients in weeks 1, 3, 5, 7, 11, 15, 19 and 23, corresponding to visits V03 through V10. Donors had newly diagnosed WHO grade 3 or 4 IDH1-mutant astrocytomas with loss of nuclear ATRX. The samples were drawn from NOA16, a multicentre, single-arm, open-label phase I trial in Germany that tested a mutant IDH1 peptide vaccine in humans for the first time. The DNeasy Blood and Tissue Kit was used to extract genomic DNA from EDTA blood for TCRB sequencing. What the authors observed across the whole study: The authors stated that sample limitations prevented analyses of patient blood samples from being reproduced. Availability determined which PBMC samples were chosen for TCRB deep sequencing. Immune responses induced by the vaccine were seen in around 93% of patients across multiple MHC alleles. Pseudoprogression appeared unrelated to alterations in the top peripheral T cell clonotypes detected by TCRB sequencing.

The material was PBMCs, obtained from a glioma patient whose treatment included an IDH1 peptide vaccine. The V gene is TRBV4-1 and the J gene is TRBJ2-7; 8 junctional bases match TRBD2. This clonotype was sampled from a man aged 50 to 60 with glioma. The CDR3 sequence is CASSQDLTGPSGYPYEQYF. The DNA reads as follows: TGCGCCAGCAGCCAAGATTTAACGGGGCCTAGCGGGTATCCCTACGAGCAGTACTTC.